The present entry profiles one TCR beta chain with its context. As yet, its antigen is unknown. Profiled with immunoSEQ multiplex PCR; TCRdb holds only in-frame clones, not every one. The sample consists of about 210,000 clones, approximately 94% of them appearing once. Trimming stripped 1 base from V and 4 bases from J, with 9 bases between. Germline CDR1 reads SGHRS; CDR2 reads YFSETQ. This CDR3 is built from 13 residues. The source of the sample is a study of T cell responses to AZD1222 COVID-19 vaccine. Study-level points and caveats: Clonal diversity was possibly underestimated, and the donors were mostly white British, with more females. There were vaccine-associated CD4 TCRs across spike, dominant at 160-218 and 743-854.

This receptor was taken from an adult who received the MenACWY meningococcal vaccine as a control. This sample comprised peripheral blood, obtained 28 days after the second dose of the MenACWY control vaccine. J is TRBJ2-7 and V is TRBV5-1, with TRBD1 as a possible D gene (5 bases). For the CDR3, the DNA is TGCGCCAGCAGCTTGACACAGGTTTACGAGCAGTACTTC. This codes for CASSLTQVYEQYF.